The text below deals with one T cell receptor (beta chain). Only in-frame clones appear in the TCRdb table, and some are missing; sequencing was by immunoSEQ multiplex PCR. The sample shows tens of thousands of clones, 80% to 85% of them seen only once. Germline CDR1 reads SNHLY; CDR2 reads FYNNEI. V dropped 6 bases and J dropped 0; count of bases not matched to a gene: 7. CDR3 length equals 16 residues. This entry belongs to a study of T cells in narcolepsy. Sequenced: CD45RA- memory CD4+ T cells from PBMCs. The rearrangement uses TRBV2 and TRBJ2-2, with 7 bases lining up with TRBD1. The sequence was collected from a human donor with narcolepsy. CDR3 region: CASSRQGSTNTGELFF. CDR3 sequence (DNA): TGTGCCAGCAGCCGACAGGGATCGACGAACACCGGGGAGCTGTTTTTT.